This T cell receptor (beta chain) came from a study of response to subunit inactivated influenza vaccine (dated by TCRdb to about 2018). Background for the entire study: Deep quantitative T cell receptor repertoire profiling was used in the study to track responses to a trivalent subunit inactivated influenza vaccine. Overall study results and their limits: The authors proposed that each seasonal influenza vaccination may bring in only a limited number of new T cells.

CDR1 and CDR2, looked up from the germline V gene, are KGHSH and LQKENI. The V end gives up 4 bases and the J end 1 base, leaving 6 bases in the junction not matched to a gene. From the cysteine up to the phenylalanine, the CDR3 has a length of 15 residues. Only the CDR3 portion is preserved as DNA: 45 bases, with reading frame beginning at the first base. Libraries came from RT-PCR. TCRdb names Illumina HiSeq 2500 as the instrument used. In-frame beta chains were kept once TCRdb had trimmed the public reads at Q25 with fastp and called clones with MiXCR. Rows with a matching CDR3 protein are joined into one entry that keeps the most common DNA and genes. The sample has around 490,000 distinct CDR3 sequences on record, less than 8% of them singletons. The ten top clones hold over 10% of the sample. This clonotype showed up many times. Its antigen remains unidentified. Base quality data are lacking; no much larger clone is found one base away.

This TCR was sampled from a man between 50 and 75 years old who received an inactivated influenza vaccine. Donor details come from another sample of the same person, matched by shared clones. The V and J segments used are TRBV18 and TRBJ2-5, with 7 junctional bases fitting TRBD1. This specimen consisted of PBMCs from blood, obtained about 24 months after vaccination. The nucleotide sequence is TGTGCCAGCTCACTTCAAAACAGGGGCCAAGAGACCCAGTACTTC. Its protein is CASSLQNRGQETQYF.